This T cell receptor (beta chain) was retrieved from a study of OX40 agonist ivuxolimab in advanced cancers. The overall study: It was ivuxolimab, an agonistic anti-OX40 (CD134) antibody, that patients were treated with.

The CDR3 totals 17 residues. V lost 0 bases and J lost 3, with 17 bases in between. Germline V gene sequence: CDR1 LGHNA, CDR2 YNFKEQ. Repertoires were generated with immunoSEQ multiplex PCR, while TCRdb's copy carries only in-frame clones and drops some. This sample has 65,000 to 70,000 clones, with about 84% found just once. This TCR was sampled from an adult with an advanced solid tumor such as melanoma, head and neck, liver or kidney cancer. The chain uses TRBV4-2 and TRBJ1-2, with no clear D. Source: CD4+ or CD8+ T cells sorted from blood, taken in a trial of the OX40 agonist ivuxolimab. The CDR3 protein is CASSQDSETDSYYGYTF. CDR3 bases: TGTGCCAGCAGCCAAGATAGCGAAACCGACTCCTACTATGGCTACACCTTC.